Sequencing of this T cell receptor beta chain was carried out in a study of glioma-infiltrating T cells. Amplification of TCR alpha and beta CDR3 regions from RNA used iRepertoire nested multiplex PCR. TCRdb processed the multiplex PCR reads anew with MiXCR; each CDR3 protein has one entry. Here the sample spans 300,000 to 450,000 distinct CDR3 sequences, around 45% being singletons. This TCR derives from a human donor with low-grade glioma or glioblastoma, undergoing nonglioma brain surgery, or in good health (not recorded which). Source material: glioma tissue, nonneoplastic brain tissue, or PBMCs (not recorded which).

CDR3 bases: TGTGCCAGCAGTTTTTTACAGACCTTACTAGCGGGAGTCAATGAGCAGTACTTC. It is translated as CASSFLQTLLAGVNEQYF. The chain joins TRBV6-6 to TRBJ2-7, with 11 positions matching TRBD2. CDR1 and CDR2 (germline): MNHNY, SVGAGI (reference sequence). The CDR3 is made up of 18 amino acids. The J segment lost 7 bases and the V segment lost 4 bases, leaving 18 bases of the junction unmatched.